This T cell receptor (beta chain) was recorded in a study of regulatory T cells in long-lasting Graves disease. To make TCR beta libraries, researchers used iRepertoire HTBI primers and Arm-PCR of CDR3 regions. TCRdb reprocessed the multiplex PCR reads via MiXCR and lists one record per CDR3 protein. The sample holds 400,000 to 500,000 distinct CDR3 sequences, about 14% seen once. Stated time point: newly diagnosed GD, antithyroid drugs for less than 3 months. There was RNA extracted from PBMCs, and the TCR library was made from it. General study findings and limits: Persistent disease favored TRBV28, TRBJ1-2 and TRBJ2-5.

CDR1 MNHEY and CDR2 SVGEGT come from the germline V gene. The CDR3 spans 14 residues. Trimming stripped 5 bases from V and 1 base from J, with 9 bases between. This clonotype was detected many times. Its antigen is unidentified. These data are also associated with another study on T cells in Graves' hyperthyroidism and ophthalmopathy. As that report states: Patients were excluded because of uncontrolled infection, other autoimmune disease, pregnancy or lactation.

Here the sequenced sample was peripheral blood mononuclear cells (PBMCs), taken at new diagnosis, from a patient treated with antithyroid drugs. The sequence was obtained from a woman in her fifties or sixties with Graves disease. V usage is TRBV6-2 or TRBV6-3 and J usage is TRBJ1-5, with D perhaps matching TRBD1 (5 bases). CDR3 nucleotide sequence: TGTGCCAGCAGTGGGGGAAGGAGCAATCAGCCCCAGCATTTT. It translates to CASSGGRSNQPQHF.